This T cell receptor (beta chain) was profiled in a study of regulatory T cells in long-lasting Graves disease. As for the study in general: Under 3 months of antithyroid drugs had been taken by newly diagnosed Graves' patients.

Comment on this clonotype: The antigen is undetermined.

Germline CDR1 SGHVS, CDR2 FQNEAQ. The ends lost 1 base at V and 3 bases at J; junction bases unmatched: 9. CDR3 length equals 18 residues. The time point was: newly diagnosed GD, antithyroid drugs for less than 3 months. Construction of the TCR library relied on RNA isolated from PBMCs. Combining iRepertoire HTBI primers with Arm-PCR of CDR3 regions, the authors built TCR beta libraries. MiXCR, applied by TCRdb to the multiplex PCR reads, yields one record per CDR3 protein. The data hold 400,000 to 550,000 distinct CDR3 sequences, with around 17% observed a single time. Study-level results: Persistent Graves' cases showed lower TCR diversity than newly diagnosed cases. The small sample size may have reduced accuracy.

This sample was also put to use in a study of T cells in Graves' hyperthyroidism and ophthalmopathy.

The genes are TRBV7-8 and TRBJ2-4; 10 bases are shared with TRBD2. The TCR comes from a young woman with Graves disease. The specimen comprised peripheral blood mononuclear cells (PBMCs), sampled at new diagnosis, from a patient treated with antithyroid drugs. Here the CDR3 DNA reads TGTGCCAGCAGCTTAGTCTTTCTAGCGGGGGATCGCAAAAACATTCAGTACTTC. Translating gives CASSLVFLAGDRKNIQYF.